Sequencing of this T cell receptor beta chain was carried out in a study of neurological immune-mediated disorders. Findings and caveats of the study: The study phylogenetically grouped the repertoires of 18 of 34 multiple sclerosis patients into one related-CDR3 cluster, a possible signature. There was no clinical or MRI feature that showed an association with the multiple sclerosis repertoire cluster.

As for the cDNA, it was generated by 5'RACE with 10-nucleotide random UMIs. Every sequencing run gave over 190 million TCR-beta sequences, taken from 15-18 subjects. TCRdb reprocessed the 5' RACE reads via MiXCR and lists one record per CDR3 protein. In the table there are about 35,000 distinct CDR3 sequences, roughly 3.8% of which are singletons. CDR1 is MNHNY, CDR2 SVGAGI, per germline (reference sequence). This CDR3 comprises 14 residues. A few counts support this clonotype. Antigen: not known. At one end the junction does not follow the germline gene, possibly because of a read error. The sample taken for sequencing was PBMCs. The chain has TRBV6-6 and TRBJ1-5, with D uncertain. This clonotype was obtained from a man under 40 with multiple sclerosis. The CDR3 DNA reads as TGTGCCAGCAGCTTCGGCGAGCCCAGGCAGCCCCAGAATTTT. Translation: CASSFGEPRQPQNF.